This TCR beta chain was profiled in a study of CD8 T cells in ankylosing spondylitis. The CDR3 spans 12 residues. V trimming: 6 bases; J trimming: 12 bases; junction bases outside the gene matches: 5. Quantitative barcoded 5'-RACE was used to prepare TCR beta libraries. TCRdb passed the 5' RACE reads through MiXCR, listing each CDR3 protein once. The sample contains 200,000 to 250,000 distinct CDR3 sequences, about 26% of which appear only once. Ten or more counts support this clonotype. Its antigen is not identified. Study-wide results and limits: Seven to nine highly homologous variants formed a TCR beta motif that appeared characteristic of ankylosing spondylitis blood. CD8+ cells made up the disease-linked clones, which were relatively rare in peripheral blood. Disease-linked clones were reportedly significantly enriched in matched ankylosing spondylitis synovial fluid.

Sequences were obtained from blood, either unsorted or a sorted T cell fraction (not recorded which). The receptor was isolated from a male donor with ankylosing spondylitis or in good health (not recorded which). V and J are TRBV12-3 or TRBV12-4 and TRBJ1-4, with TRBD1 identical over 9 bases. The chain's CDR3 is CASRGTGMELFF. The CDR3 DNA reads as TGTGCCAGCAGGGGGACAGGGATGGAACTGTTTTTT.